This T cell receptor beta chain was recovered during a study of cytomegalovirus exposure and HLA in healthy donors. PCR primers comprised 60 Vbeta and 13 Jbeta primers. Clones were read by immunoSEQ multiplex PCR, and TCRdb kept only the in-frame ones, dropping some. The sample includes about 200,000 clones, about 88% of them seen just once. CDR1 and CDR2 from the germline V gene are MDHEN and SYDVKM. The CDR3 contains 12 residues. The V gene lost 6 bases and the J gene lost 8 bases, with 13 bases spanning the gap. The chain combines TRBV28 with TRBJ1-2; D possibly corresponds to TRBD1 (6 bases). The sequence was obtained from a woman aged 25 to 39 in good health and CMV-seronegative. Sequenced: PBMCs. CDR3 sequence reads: CASSSGVFGYTF. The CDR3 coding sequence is TGTGCCAGCAGCTCAGGGGTCTTCGGCTACACCTTC.